Following are 13 T cell receptor beta chains from one sample sequenced in a study of blood T cell repertoires in COVID-19. TCRdb's copy holds only in-frame clones and misses some; the assay was immunoSEQ multiplex PCR. The repertoire holds about 45,000 clones, with more than 90% as singletons. Material: peripheral blood. The receptors come from a human donor in a cohort sampled during active COVID-19.

This chain uses TRBV5-4 with TRBJ1-2; a possible D gene is TRBD1 (5 bases). This CDR3 is 13 amino acids long. Looked up from germline, CDR1 is SGHNT and CDR2 is YYREEE (reference sequence). V was trimmed by 2 bases and J by 6 bases, leaving 11 bases between them. Written as DNA, the CDR3 is TGTGCCAGCAGCTTCAGGGTTAGTAATGGCTACACCTTC. It encodes CASSFRVSNGYTF.

The V gene is TRBV6-1, the J gene TRBJ2-2; TRBD2 is a possible D gene (6 bases). V was trimmed by 3 bases and J by 1 base, leaving 9 bases between them. The CDR3 spans 15 residues. Looked up from germline, CDR1 is MNHNS and CDR2 is SASEGT. The CDR3, as DNA: TGTGCCAGCAGTGATCTAGCGCGGAACACCGGGGAGCTGTTTTTT. This gives the protein CASSDLARNTGELFF.

This clone has just one count. The V gene is TRBV5-4, the J gene TRBJ1-2, with D perhaps TRBD1 (5 bases). This CDR3 has 15 residues. V was pared by 2 bases and J by 4 bases, with 15 bases between. In germline, CDR1 is SGHNT, CDR2 YYREEE (reference sequence). In nucleotides, the CDR3 is TGTGCCAGCAGCTTTGGGGCGGGGGGGATCTATGGCTACACCTTC. This codes for CASSFGAGGIYGYTF.

The chain employs TRBV6-1 and TRBJ2-5, with D maybe TRBD1 (8 bases). Germline CDR1 and CDR2: MNHNS and SASEGT. Trimming stripped 4 bases from V and 4 bases from J, with 19 bases between. The CDR3 has 16 residues. CDR3 nucleotides: TGTGCCAGCAGTGGACGGACAGGGAGGGGTTCAGAGACCCAGTACTTC. It translates to CASSGRTGRGSETQYF.

This clone was detected only once. This chain connects TRBV6-6 to TRBJ1-1; the D is unclear. This CDR3 is built from 14 residues. The germline V gene encodes CDR1 MNHNY and CDR2 SVGAGI (reference sequence). The ends were cut back, 2 bases at V and 0 bases at J, with 7 bases in the middle. The CDR3 DNA follows: TGTGCCAGCAGTTACATGGAGATGAACACTGAAGCTTTCTTT. Its translation is CASSYMEMNTEAFF.

Written as DNA, the CDR3 is TGTGCCAGCAGCTTAGGGTCAGGGACTGGAAACACCATATATTTT. It codes for CASSLGSGTGNTIYF. The chain carries TRBV11-2 and TRBJ1-3; weak D call: TRBD1 (5 bases). From germline, CDR1 is SGHAT and CDR2 FQNNGV. The V gene lost 1 base and the J gene lost 2 bases, with 9 bases spanning the gap. CDR3 size: 15 residues.

The chain is built from TRBV7-5 and TRBJ1-5; the listed D gene, TRBD1, was not tested against the DNA. TRBV7-5 has pseudogene status. The CDR3 covers 16 residues. CDR3: CVRSLIQVNSNQPQHF. DNA for the CDR3: TGTGTCAGAAGCCTTATACAGGTGAATAGCAATCAGCCCCAGCATTTT.

This clone was seen only once. A much bigger clone sits one base away, suggesting this may be a read error. The identical CDR3 is also encoded by other nucleotide sequences in the sample. The chain employs TRBV6-4 and TRBJ1-6; 10 nucleotides align to TRBD1. This CDR3 comprises 14 residues. V lost 6 bases and J lost 7; bases outside the gene matches: 3. Germline loops: CDR1 MRHNA, CDR2 SNTAGT. CDR3 in DNA: TGTGCCAGCAGCCCGGGACAGGGGAATTCACCCCTCCACTTT. This translates into CASSPGQGNSPLHF.

The chain joins TRBV10-1 to TRBJ1-2; no reliable D call. In germline, CDR1 is WNHNN, CDR2 SYGVQD (reference sequence). The CDR3 runs 16 residues. The ends were cut back, 3 bases at V and 3 bases at J, with 17 bases in the middle. CDR3 sequence: CASSEMAGFIHYGYTF. The DNA for the CDR3 is TGCGCCAGCAGTGAAATGGCGGGCTTTATCCACTATGGCTACACCTTC.

As to this clone: Sequence at one end of the junction differs from germline and may be a read error. V and J are TRBV2 and TRBJ2-1, with unresolved D. The CDR3 has 15 residues. The germline V gene has CDR1 SNHLY and CDR2 FYNNEI. CDR3 loop: CASSEIPISYHEQFF. In nucleotides, the CDR3 is TGTGCCAGCAGTGAAATCCCAATCTCCTACCATGAGCAGTTCTTC.

This clone was seen only a few times. This chain joins TRBV5-6 and TRBJ2-1, with 7 bases that match TRBD2. CDR1 is SGHDT, CDR2 YYEEEE, per germline. The J segment lost 2 bases and the V segment lost 7 bases, leaving 6 bases of the junction unmatched. The CDR3 extends over 14 amino acids. In DNA, the CDR3 is TGTGCCAGCGGTCAACTAGCGACCTACAATGAGCAGTTCTTC. Amino acids: CASGQLATYNEQFF.

Comment on this clone: Within the sample, other DNA sequences also encode this same CDR3. The rearrangement uses TRBV2 and TRBJ2-1; 10 nucleotides agree with TRBD2. The CDR3 spans 14 residues. CDR1 and CDR2 (germline): SNHLY, FYNNEI. The ends lost 4 bases at V and 8 bases at J; junction bases unmatched: 5. The DNA for the CDR3 is TGTGCCAGCAGTGTCCTAGCGGGAGAAGATGAGCAGTTCTTC. Protein: CASSVLAGEDEQFF.

The chain combines TRBV28 with TRBJ1-1; TRBD1 agrees at 10 bases. Germline CDR1 is MDHEN and CDR2 is SYDVKM. This CDR3 has 12 amino acids. The V and J ends lost 5 bases and 9 bases, in that order; junction bases with no gene match: 3. The CDR3 DNA follows: TGTGCCAGCAGTCAGACAGGGGGCAAAGCTTTCTTT. This encodes CASSQTGGKAFF.